The source of this T cell receptor (beta chain) is a study of cytomegalovirus exposure and HLA in healthy donors. Whole-study results and caveats: Despite most TCR sequences being rare, some public TCRs occurred in many donors. A list of about 180 TCR beta chains associated with cytomegalovirus was given.

Profiled with immunoSEQ multiplex PCR; TCRdb holds only in-frame clones, not every one. The table records 150,000 to 200,000 clones, 85% of them present only once. CDR3 length equals 14 residues. V was cut by 2 bases and J by 0 bases, with 7 bases left in between. Germline-derived CDR1 and CDR2 are MNHEY and SVGAGI. Regarding this clone: Its antigen is not identified.

The sequenced material came from PBMCs. The rearrangement links TRBV6-5 to TRBJ1-1; D gene ambiguous. This clonotype was sampled from a man younger than 30 in good health and CMV-seropositive. CDR3: CASSYGPMNTEAFF. CDR3 nucleotides: TGTGCCAGCAGTTACGGCCCCATGAACACTGAAGCTTTCTTT.